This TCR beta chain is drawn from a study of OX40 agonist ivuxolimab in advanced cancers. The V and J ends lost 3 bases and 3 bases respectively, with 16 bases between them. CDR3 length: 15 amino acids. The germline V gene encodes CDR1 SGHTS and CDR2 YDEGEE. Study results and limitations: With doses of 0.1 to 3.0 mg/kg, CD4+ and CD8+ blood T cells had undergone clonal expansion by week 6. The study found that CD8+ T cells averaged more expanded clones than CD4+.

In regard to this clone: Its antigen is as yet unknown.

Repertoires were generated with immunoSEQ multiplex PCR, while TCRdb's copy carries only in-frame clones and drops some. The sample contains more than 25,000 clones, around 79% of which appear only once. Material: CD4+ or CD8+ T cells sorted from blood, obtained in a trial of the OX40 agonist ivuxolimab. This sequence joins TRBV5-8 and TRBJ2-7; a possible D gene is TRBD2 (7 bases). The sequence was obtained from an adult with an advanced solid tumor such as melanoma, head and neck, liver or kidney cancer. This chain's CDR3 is CASSYLGGGFYEQYF. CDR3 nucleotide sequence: TGTGCCAGCAGCTACCTAGGGGGGGGCTTCTACGAGCAGTACTTC.